One and the same sample provided the 10 T cell receptor beta chains below, sequenced in a study of beta chain features in type 1 diabetes. The whole isolated RNA underwent reverse transcription, so sequencing captured expressed TCRB transcripts. Here immunoSEQ multiplex PCR was the method, and the copy in TCRdb shows in-frame clones only, minus some. The sample records about 250,000 clones, 13% to 15% being singletons. The material sequenced was naive CD4+ T cells from blood. These receptors came from a woman in her forties in good health.

V is TRBV23-1 and J is TRBJ2-1; 9 bases fit TRBD2. TRBV23-1 is an ORF for which the function is uncertain. The ends lost 4 bases at V and 2 bases at J; junction bases unmatched: 9. There are 17 residues in the CDR3. CDR3 coding DNA: TGCGCCAGCAGTCGCCTCAGGACTAGCGTAACCTACAATGAGCAGTTCTTC. It codes for CASSRLRTSVTYNEQFF.

The chain couples TRBV6-5 to TRBJ2-3; 7 nucleotides agree with TRBD2. This CDR3 is 16 amino acids long. CDR1 is MNHEY, CDR2 SVGAGI, per germline. V trimming: 2 bases; J trimming: 5 bases; junction bases outside the gene matches: 10. The CDR3 region is CASSYAGEPAGDTQYF. The CDR3 DNA is TGTGCCAGCAGTTACGCGGGGGAACCAGCCGGAGATACGCAGTATTTT.

The chain is built from TRBV2 and TRBJ2-1, with D hard to call. Between the trimmed V and J ends, which lost 4 bases and 6 bases, there was a span of 22 bases. There are 17 residues in the CDR3. The germline V gene has CDR1 SNHLY and CDR2 FYNNEI. The CDR3 DNA reads TGTGCCAGCAGTGCCCCAGGCTTGAGAACTCGAATCAATGAGCAGTTCTTC. It codes for CASSAPGLRTRINEQFF.

The chain links TRBV1 to TRBJ1-3. TRBV1 is shown as a pseudogene. The CDR3 has 17 amino acids. The CDR3 here is CTSSQVWTAISGNTIYF. As DNA, the CDR3 is TGCACCAGCAGCCAAGTCTGGACTGCTATCTCTGGAAACACCATATATTTT.

The chain joins TRBV25-1 to TRBJ1-2, with TRBD1 as a possible D gene (5 bases). Trimming removed 5 bases at V and 6 bases at J, with 16 bases between. This CDR3 is 14 amino acids long. Looked up from germline, CDR1 is MGHDK and CDR2 is SYGVNS. DNA of the CDR3: TGTGCCAGCAGTCCGGGCCCCCGGGGGGATGGCTACACCTTC. This sequence encodes CASSPGPRGDGYTF.

The chain is built from TRBV29-1 and TRBJ2-5; 9 nucleotides agree with TRBD1. From germline, CDR1 is SQVTM and CDR2 ANQGSEA. The CDR3 covers 11 residues. Losses at the gene ends were 4 bases for V and 9 bases for J; bases not matched to a gene: 3. The CDR3 nucleotides are TGCAGCGTTGGGACAGGGGTGGCCCAGTACTTC. This sequence encodes CSVGTGVAQYF.

The chain employs TRBV6-5 and TRBJ2-3; no clear D. Germline CDR1 MNHEY, CDR2 SVGAGI. The length of the CDR3 is 12 residues. The V end lost 0 bases, the J end lost 6 bases, and 4 bases lay between the germline ends. CDR3 sequence: CASSYSPDTQYF. DNA for the CDR3: TGTGCCAGCAGTTACTCTCCGGATACGCAGTATTTT.

This clone was counted a few times. The chain combines TRBV14 with TRBJ1-3, with D possibly TRBD1 on 6 matching bases. The CDR3 extends over 16 amino acids. The V end lost 4 bases, the J end lost 3 bases, and 16 bases lay between the germline ends. Germline assignment: CDR1 SGHDN and CDR2 FVKESK. The CDR3 DNA reads as TGTGCCAGCAGCCTGCCCAGGGGCAGGGTTGGAAACACCATATATTTT. Translation gives CASSLPRGRVGNTIYF.

This CDR3 reads CASSIGPDNEQFF. In DNA form, the CDR3 reads TGTGCCAGTAGTATTGGGCCGGACAATGAGCAGTTCTTC. The rearrangement links TRBV19 to TRBJ2-1; D remains ambiguous. With 3 bases removed from V and 5 bases from J, the gap between germline ends came to 8 bases. Germline V gene data show CDR1 as LNHDA and CDR2 as SQIVND (reference sequence). The CDR3 runs 13 residues.

The rearrangement links TRBV4-1 to TRBJ2-1; possibly TRBD2 for D (7 bases). CDR3 size: 11 residues. Trimming shortened V by 5 bases and J by 15 bases, and 14 bases separated the two germline ends. Germline V gene sequence: CDR1 MGHRA, CDR2 YSYEKL. This CDR3 is CASSWGGRGFF. The CDR3 bases are TGCGCCAGCAGCTGGGGGGGGCGCGGGTTCTTC.